This T cell receptor beta chain comes out of a study of PD-L1 blockade in urothelial cancer. About the research overall: Blood analyses occurred 3 weeks (second dose) and 6 weeks post treatment start.

This table comes from immunoSEQ multiplex PCR, and its TCRdb copy is limited to in-frame clones, with some not included. Of 100,000 to 150,000 clones listed, about 84% were seen once; the top ten hold 2% to 3%. The CDR3 consists of 14 residues. V was cut by 2 bases and J by 3 bases, with 10 bases left in between. Germline V CDR1 and CDR2: MDHEN, SYDVKM. Time point meaning: peripheral blood 6 weeks after treatment start. The sequencing used PBMCs, collected around atezolizumab (anti-PD-L1) treatment. The chain combines TRBV28 with TRBJ1-1; no clear D. The source is a middle-aged man with urothelial cancer. CDR3 coding DNA: TGTGCCAGCAGTTTAGGCCGGGTTCACACTGAAGCTTTCTTT. Translated, it gives CASSLGRVHTEAFF.